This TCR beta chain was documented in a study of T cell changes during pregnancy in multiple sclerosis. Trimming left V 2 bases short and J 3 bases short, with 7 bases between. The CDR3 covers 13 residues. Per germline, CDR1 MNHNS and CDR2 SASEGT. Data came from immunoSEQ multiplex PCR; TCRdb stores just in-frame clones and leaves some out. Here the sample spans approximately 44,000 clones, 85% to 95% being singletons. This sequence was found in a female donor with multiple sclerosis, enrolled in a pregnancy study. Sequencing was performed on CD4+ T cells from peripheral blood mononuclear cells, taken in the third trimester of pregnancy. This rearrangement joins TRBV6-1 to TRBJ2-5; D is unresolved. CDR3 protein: CASSETLKETQYF. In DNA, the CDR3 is TGTGCCAGCAGTGAAACTCTAAAAGAGACCCAGTACTTC.